These 24 T cell receptor beta chains were sequenced from one sample in a study of blood T cells in healthy people across ages. For the second PCR, which ran for roughly 6 to 11 cycles, a sample-barcoded 5' primer and a J-beta primer mix were used. TCRdb independently ran MiXCR on the 5' RACE reads; one entry per CDR3 protein. The repertoire consists of some 940,000 distinct CDR3 sequences, with just under 30% occurring once and the leading ten covering approximately 10%. These same data were also listed under a study on T cells of mothers and their children.

The sample comprised blood. These receptors were taken from a woman in her thirties or forties in good health.

V and J are TRBV10-3 and TRBJ2-3; a possible D gene is TRBD1 (6 bases). The CDR3 has 14 amino acids. The germline V gene encodes CDR1 ENHRY and CDR2 SYGVKD. The V and J ends lost 6 bases and 1 base respectively, with 11 bases between them. CDR3 amino acids: CAIRQGLGTDTQYF. The CDR3, as DNA: TGTGCCATCAGGCAGGGGCTGGGCACAGATACGCAGTATTTT.

The sample holds a few counts of this clonotype. A much larger clone is a single base away; this may be a read error. The chain carries TRBV12-3 or TRBV12-4 and TRBJ2-1; 12 nucleotides align to TRBD2. V lost 6 bases, J lost 10 bases, and 7 bases stayed unmatched. The length of the CDR3 is 14 residues. As DNA, the CDR3 is TGTGCCAGCAGCCCGACTAGCGGGGGTGACGAGCAGTTCTTC. Its translation is CASSPTSGGDEQFF.

At least ten counts were recorded for this clonotype. The CDR3 nucleotides are TGTGCCAGCAGCCCTCGACTAGCGGGGGTTTACAATGAGCAGTTCTTC. It is translated as CASSPRLAGVYNEQFF. V usage is TRBV3-1 and J usage is TRBJ2-1, with TRBD2 matching 12 bases. Germline V gene data show CDR1 as LGHDT and CDR2 as YNNKEL (reference sequence). The CDR3 has 16 residues. V was pared by 4 bases and J by 4 bases, with 5 bases of the junction left unmatched.

This clonotype was found a few times. J is TRBJ1-1 and V is TRBV7-9; no firm D call. Germline values: CDR1 SEHNR, CDR2 FQNEAQ (reference sequence). The CDR3 is made up of 14 amino acids. V lost 5 bases and J lost 1, with 11 bases in between. Written as DNA, the CDR3 is TGTGCCAGCAGCCCAGCTCGACAGAACACTGAAGCTTTCTTT. Its protein product is CASSPARQNTEAFF.

About this clonotype: The junction departs from the called germline gene at one end, perhaps through a read error. V gene TRBV7-2 combines with J gene TRBJ2-4, with D possibly matching TRBD2 (6 bases). Germline values: CDR1 SGHTA, CDR2 FQGNSA. This CDR3 has 15 amino acids. Written as DNA, the CDR3 is TGTGCTAGCAGCTTAGGAGGGGACGGGGCAAACATTCAGTACTTC. It is translated as CASSLGGDGANIQYF.

About this clonotype: It may be a read error: a sequence one base away is much more abundant. The rearrangement uses TRBV29-1 and TRBJ2-5, with unresolved D. Germline V gene sequence: CDR1 SQVTM, CDR2 ANQGSEA. Trimming took off 3 bases at V and 11 bases at J, with 13 bases between the two ends. There are 11 residues in the CDR3. The CDR3 DNA reads TGCAGCGTTGAGTCGGAGCCACGGCAGTACTTC. This sequence encodes CSVESEPRQYF.

This clonotype was detected only a few times. The V call is TRBV6-5, the J call TRBJ1-6; 7 nucleotides match TRBD1. The CDR3 totals 17 residues. J lost 6 bases, V lost 7 bases, and 15 bases had no gene match. In germline, CDR1 is MNHEY, CDR2 SVGAGI. The CDR3 here is CASTYWQGGLINSPLHF. The CDR3 region has the DNA TGTGCCAGCACCTACTGGCAGGGGGGCTTGATTAATTCACCCCTCCACTTT.

In its sample, this clonotype was seen a few times. V and J are TRBV5-5 and TRBJ2-3, with 10 bases aligning to TRBD2. This CDR3 region has 15 residues. Germline CDR1 is SGHKS and CDR2 is YYEKEE (reference sequence). Unmatched junction bases numbered 4, after V lost 2 bases and J lost 4 bases. CDR3 sequence reads: CASSLSLAGADTQYF. CDR3 bases: TGTGCCAGCAGCTTAAGTCTAGCGGGGGCAGATACGCAGTATTTT.

This chain joins TRBV28 and TRBJ2-6; 14 bases align to TRBD2. After removal of 3 bases from V and 2 bases from J, the junction contained 9 bases not matched to a gene. CDR1 MDHEN and CDR2 SYDVKM come from the germline V gene. The CDR3 covers 20 residues. The CDR3 DNA reads as TGTGCCAGCAGTTTTTCTGCCGGACTAGCGGGGGGTCCTGGGGCCAACGTCCTGACTTTC. The encoded protein is CASSFSAGLAGGPGANVLTF.

Ten or more counts support this clonotype. The rearrangement links TRBV20-1 to TRBJ1-2; 9 nucleotides agree with TRBD1. The V gene's germline CDR1 is DFQATT and CDR2 SNEGSKA (reference sequence). The J segment lost 2 bases and the V segment lost 6 bases, leaving 7 bases of the junction unmatched. CDR3 length: 14 amino acids. The CDR3 spells CSAITGTGNYGYTF. The DNA of the CDR3 is TGCAGTGCAATAACCGGGACAGGGAACTATGGCTACACCTTC.

This clonotype has a handful of counts. The chain links TRBV4-3 to TRBJ1-2, with 9 nucleotides matching TRBD1. The CDR3 has 14 residues. CDR1 and CDR2 (germline): LGHNA, YSLEER. The trim removed 1 base at V and 6 bases at J, leaving 3 bases unmatched. The CDR3 nucleotides are TGCGCCAGCAGCCAAGGACAGGGGGTCGATGGCTACACCTTC. Its protein is CASSQGQGVDGYTF.

The DNA of the CDR3 is TGTGCCAGCAGCTTAGGCCTCCCCAGTGAGCAGTTCTTC. It encodes CASSLGLPSEQFF. This chain joins TRBV7-9 and TRBJ2-1; the D is unclear. Germline CDR1 and CDR2: SEHNR and FQNEAQ (reference sequence). The CDR3 has 13 amino acids. The ends were cut back, 1 base at V and 9 bases at J, with 10 bases in the middle.

Turning to this clonotype: A read error is possible here, since a much larger clone lies one base away. The chain links TRBV10-2 to TRBJ1-2, with a possible D match to TRBD1 (5 bases). This CDR3 has 13 amino acids. Germline V lookup: CDR1 WSHSY, CDR2 SAAADI. Trimming cost V 0 bases and J 12 bases, with 14 bases left between them. The CDR3 spells CASSESEGIGHTF. DNA for the CDR3: TGCGCCAGCAGTGAGTCGGAGGGGATCGGCCACACCTTC.

This chain joins TRBV24-1 and TRBJ1-1; TRBD1 agrees at 7 bases. V shed 10 bases and J 1 base; nucleotides not matched to a gene: 5. Germline values: CDR1 KGHDR, CDR2 SFDVKD. The CDR3 totals 13 residues. This chain's CDR3 is CATGDRRNTEAFF. The DNA for the CDR3 is TGTGCCACGGGGGACAGACGGAACACTGAAGCTTTCTTT.

The rearrangement uses TRBV7-2 and TRBJ1-5, with TRBD1 identical over 10 bases. J gave up 8 bases and V 0 bases, and 1 base lay outside the gene matches. The CDR3 runs to 14 residues. Germline CDR1 and CDR2: SGHTA and FQGNSA. The DNA for the CDR3 is TGTGCCAGCAGCTTAGCTGGGACAGGGGAGCCCCAGCATTTT. Its translation: CASSLAGTGEPQHF.

The V call is TRBV4-3, the J call TRBJ2-1; TRBD2 matches at 11 bases. Germline V CDR1 and CDR2: LGHNA, YSLEER. This CDR3 has 17 amino acids. After removal of 0 bases from V and 4 bases from J, the junction contained 5 bases not matched to a gene. CDR3 DNA sequence: TGCGCCAGCAGCCAAGACCGTCTAGCGGGGGGTTACAATGAGCAGTTCTTC. Amino acid sequence: CASSQDRLAGGYNEQFF.

This clonotype has ten or more counts. V usage is TRBV2 and J usage is TRBJ2-5, with D uncertain. V lost 3 bases and J 5 bases, leaving 4 bases between the germline ends. The CDR3 sequence is 11 residues long. Germline CDR1 reads SNHLY; CDR2 reads FYNNEI. In nucleotides, the CDR3 is TGTGCCAGCAGTGATACCGAGACCCAGTACTTC. Translating it yields CASSDTETQYF.

This clonotype turned up a few times. The rearrangement joins TRBV20-1 to TRBJ1-5; TRBD1 matches at 9 bases. This CDR3 has 15 residues. CDR1 is DFQATT and CDR2 is SNEGSKA in the germline V gene (reference sequence). Trimming took 6 bases from V and 3 from J; bases not matched to a gene: 9. Written as DNA, the CDR3 is TGCAGTGCCCGGACAGGGGCCGGCTACAATCAGCCCCAGCATTTT. This codes for CSARTGAGYNQPQHF.

This clonotype was detected only a few times. The chain has TRBV27 and TRBJ1-2; the D is unclear. In germline, CDR1 is MNHEY, CDR2 SMNVEV (reference sequence). The CDR3 is 16 residues long. Deletions cut 5 bases from V and 8 bases from J, with 24 bases between. The CDR3 DNA reads TGTGCCAGCAGTGCCGTCCAACAACTGGGAGTGGGGGGCTACACCTTC. This sequence encodes CASSAVQQLGVGGYTF.

This chain uses TRBV29-1 with TRBJ2-1; D unresolved. This CDR3 spans 13 amino acids. CDR1 and CDR2 from the germline V gene are SQVTM and ANQGSEA. V lost 1 base and J lost 9, with 13 bases in between. The CDR3 DNA reads TGCAGCGTTGAAGGACCTCGAATCGCTGAGCAGTTCTTC. Its protein is CSVEGPRIAEQFF.

The chain recombines TRBV7-2 with TRBJ2-6; TRBD1 is a possible D gene (5 bases). The CDR3 is made up of 18 amino acids. Germline CDR1 and CDR2: SGHTA and FQGNSA. V lost 0 bases and J 7 bases, leaving 19 bases between the germline ends. The CDR3 nucleotides are TGTGCCAGCAGCTTAGCGGGCAGGGCGATCGTGAGAGCCAACGTCCTGACTTTC. Amino acids: CASSLAGRAIVRANVLTF.

The chain uses TRBV29-1 and TRBJ2-3; 9 bases are shared with TRBD2. Germline-derived CDR1 and CDR2 are SQVTM and ANQGSEA. This CDR3 has 16 amino acids. The ends lost 1 base at V and 3 bases at J; junction bases unmatched: 8. The CDR3 DNA reads TGCAGCGTTGAAGGAATAGCGGGAGAAGGGACAGATACGCAGTATTTT. Protein product: CSVEGIAGEGTDTQYF.

This clonotype occurred many times. The chain carries TRBV28 and TRBJ1-6; D not resolved. Trimming took off 2 bases at V and 10 bases at J, with 12 bases between the two ends. This CDR3 has 14 residues. The germline CDR1 and CDR2 sequences are MDHEN and SYDVKM. CDR3 in amino acids: CASSLPQTGSPLHF. CDR3 nucleotides: TGTGCCAGCAGTTTACCTCAAACCGGCTCACCCCTCCACTTT. The variable domain in full, with the rest retrieved from reference TRBV28 and TRBJ1-6, is DVKVTQSSRYLVKRTGEKVFLECVQDMDHENMFWYRQDPGLGLRLIYFSYDVKMKEKGDIPEGYSVSREKKERFSLILESASTNQTSMYLCASSLPQTGSPLHFGNGTRLTVT.

The rearrangement joins TRBV4-1 to TRBJ2-7; D possibly corresponds to TRBD2 (5 bases). The CDR3 has 16 residues. Germline V gene data show CDR1 as MGHRA and CDR2 as YSYEKL. V gave up 1 base and J gave up 0 bases, with 13 bases separating them. Here the CDR3 reads CASSQAPGVSSYEQYF. Here the CDR3 DNA reads TGCGCCAGCAGCCAAGCCCCCGGGGTTAGCTCCTACGAGCAGTACTTC.